Presented here are 9 T cell receptor beta chains from one specimen sequenced in a study of circulating and synovial CD4+ cells in juvenile arthritis. Only in-frame clones appear in the TCRdb table, and some are missing; sequencing was by immunoSEQ multiplex PCR. The table lists about 32,000 clones, roughly 96% of them singletons, with roughly 0.69% in the top ten. Specimen: CD4+ T cells from blood. Every receptor here comes from a human donor with juvenile idiopathic arthritis.

The chain employs TRBV7-2 and TRBJ2-7; D is unclear. Germline V CDR1 and CDR2: SGHTA, FQGNSA. The V end lost 4 bases, the J end lost 3 bases, and 7 bases lay between the germline ends. CDR3 length: 12 residues. In DNA, the CDR3 is TGTGCCAGCAGCTCACAGTTCTACGAGCAGTACTTC. Protein: CASSSQFYEQYF. Combining the CDR3 with reference TRBV7-2 and TRBJ2-7 gives the whole variable domain GAGVSQSPSNKVTEKGKDVELRCDPISGHTALYWYRQSLGQGLEFLIYFQGNSAPDKSGLPSDRFSAERTGGSVSTLTIQRTQQEDSAVYLCASSSQFYEQYFGPGTRLTVT.

V usage is TRBV6-1 and J usage is TRBJ2-5; maybe TRBD1 (6 bases). The V and J ends lost 5 bases and 5 bases respectively, with 12 bases between them. CDR3 length: 13 residues. CDR1 is MNHNS, CDR2 SASEGT, per germline. CDR3 nucleotides: TGTGCCAGCAGTCGAAACCAGGGGGAGACCCAGTACTTC. Encoded protein: CASSRNQGETQYF.

Only one count was recorded for this clone. V gene TRBV18 combines with J gene TRBJ2-7, with 9 bases identical to TRBD1. J lost 1 base, V lost 6 bases, and 7 bases had no gene match. Germline V CDR1 and CDR2: KGHSH, LQKENI. The CDR3 loop spans 15 amino acids. CDR3 protein: CASSRDRERSYEQYF. CDR3 in DNA: TGTGCCAGCTCCCGGGACAGGGAAAGGTCCTACGAGCAGTACTTC.

This chain uses TRBV7-2 with TRBJ2-7; possibly TRBD2 for D (7 bases). CDR1 is SGHTA and CDR2 is FQGNSA in the germline V gene. Trimming took off 2 bases at V and 2 bases at J, with 13 bases between the two ends. CDR3 size: 15 residues. The CDR3 nucleotides are TGTGCCAGCAGCTTACAAGGGGGGGGACCCTACGAGCAGTACTTC. Encoded protein: CASSLQGGGPYEQYF.

The rearrangement links TRBV23-1 to TRBJ1-1; D gene unclear. TRBV23-1 is an open reading frame whose function is uncertain. V lost 3 bases and J 4 bases, leaving 21 bases between the germline ends. The CDR3 extends over 17 amino acids. The CDR3 reads CASSHRALSGRGTEAFF. As DNA, the CDR3 is TGCGCCAGCAGTCACCGTGCTCTTTCCGGTAGAGGCACTGAAGCTTTCTTT.

On this clone: One end of the junction varies from germline; a read error may be responsible. In the same sample, other DNA sequences code for this CDR3. This rearrangement joins TRBV27 to TRBJ1-6; 12 bases are a match to TRBD1. The CDR3 consists of 19 residues. Germline CDR1 reads MNHEY; CDR2 reads SMNVEV (reference sequence). CDR3 amino acids: CASSLSGTGGFSYNSPLHF. DNA for the CDR3: TGTGCCAGCAGTTTATCGGGGACAGGGGGCTTCTCCTATAATTCCCCCCTCCACTTT.

J is TRBJ2-5 and V is TRBV9; maybe TRBD2 (6 bases). CDR1 SGDLS and CDR2 YYNGEE come from the germline V gene. This CDR3 is built from 14 residues. The V end was cut by 4 bases, the J end by 5 bases, with 15 bases between. CDR3 coding DNA: TGTGCCAGCAGCCCAGGTGCGCGGGGTGAGACCCAGTACTTC. Translation gives CASSPGARGETQYF.

The chain links TRBV7-3 to TRBJ2-1; TRBD2 matches 8 bases. With V trimmed by 5 bases and J by 4 bases, 7 bases remained unmatched. CDR1 and CDR2 from the germline V gene are SGHTA and FQGTGA. The CDR3 is made up of 15 amino acids. DNA of the CDR3: TGTGCCAGCAGCCCGGGTAGCGGGACATACAATGAGCAGTTCTTC. This gives the protein CASSPGSGTYNEQFF. Combining the CDR3 with reference TRBV7-3 and TRBJ2-1 gives the whole variable domain GAGVSQTPSNKVTEKGKYVELRCDPISGHTALYWYRQSLGQGPEFLIYFQGTGAADDSGLPNDRFFAVRPEGSVSTLKIQRTERGDSAVYLCASSPGSGTYNEQFFGPGTRLTVL.

The V gene is TRBV7-2, the J gene TRBJ2-7; D is uncertain. The CDR3 has 12 amino acids. From germline, CDR1 is SGHTA and CDR2 FQGNSA. Trimming removed 2 bases at V and 1 base at J, with 3 bases between. DNA of the CDR3: TGTGCCAGCAGCTTACAATCCTACGAGCAGTACTTC. This translates into CASSLQSYEQYF.